The clone carrying this T cell receptor (beta chain) has more than one count but fewer than ten. The antigen is undetermined. The data were obtained in a study of response to subunit inactivated influenza vaccine. The study's findings and limits: Authors proposed each seasonal influenza vaccination draws in few new T cells.

TCRdb used MiXCR to reprocess the RT-PCR reads, holding one entry per CDR3 protein. The sample contains hundreds of thousands of distinct CDR3 sequences, 14% of which appear only once. CDR3 length: 13 amino acids. The V end was cut by 4 bases, the J end by 5 bases, with 11 bases between. Specimen: PBMCs from blood, collected less than 15 days before vaccination. The source is a man aged 50-59 years who received an inactivated influenza vaccine. The chain joins TRBV12-3 or TRBV12-4 to TRBJ2-5, with no clear D. The DNA of the CDR3 is TGTGCCAGCAGTTACCGGGTCCGGGAGACCCAGTACTTC. Translated, it gives CASSYRVRETQYF.